This T cell receptor beta chain was obtained from a study of blood T cell repertoires in COVID-19. Study context: The United States, Italy and Spain supplied acute and convalescent COVID-19 samples.

CDR3 length equals 12 residues. Trimming removed 7 bases from V and 2 bases from J, with 6 bases in between. In germline, CDR1 is MNHEY, CDR2 SMNVEV (reference sequence). Participant ages covered roughly 18 to 89 years across about two dozen US areas. Participant-reported clinical history was the basis for cohort assignment. The table came from immunoSEQ multiplex PCR; TCRdb's copy has only in-frame clones and leaves some out. The sample lists fewer than 200,000 clones, 88% occurring once. The sequenced sample was PBMCs or T cells enriched from blood (not recorded which). This TCR was sampled from a woman aged 18-29 years who had recovered from COVID-19. V usage is TRBV27 and J usage is TRBJ1-5; TRBD1 is a possible D gene (5 bases). The CDR3 loop is CASIRGNQPQHF. The CDR3 coding sequence is TGTGCCAGCATCAGGGGCAATCAGCCCCAGCATTTT.